A single sample gave rise to the 25 T cell receptor beta chains below, sequenced in a study of lymphopenia after photon versus proton radiotherapy. The assay was immunoSEQ multiplex PCR, and TCRdb's table has in-frame clones only and misses some. Here the sample spans approximately 25,000 clones, 65% to 85% being singletons. The source material was peripheral blood, sampled from a patient treated with proton-based radiotherapy. These receptors were collected from a woman aged 70-85 years with pancreatic cancer.

The chain couples TRBV13 to TRBJ1-1; a weak D match, TRBD1 (5 bases). This CDR3 spans 11 amino acids. Germline loops: CDR1 PRHDT, CDR2 FYEKMQ (reference sequence). V was shortened by 8 bases and J by 5 bases, with 9 bases between the two germline ends. The CDR3 DNA reads TGTGCCAGCCGCCGGGGGACTGAAGCTTTCTTT. Its translation is CASRRGTEAFF.

This sequence joins TRBV30 and TRBJ2-3, with 8 bases matching TRBD2. This CDR3 spans 14 amino acids. The V gene end was trimmed by 3 bases and the J gene end by 3 bases; junction bases not matched to a gene: 5. CDR1 is GTSNPN and CDR2 is SVGIG in the germline V gene (reference sequence). The CDR3 here is CAWSSGSNTDTQYF. The DNA for the CDR3 is TGTGCCTGGAGCAGCGGGAGTAATACAGATACGCAGTATTTT.

The chain is built from TRBV29-1 and TRBJ2-5, with 8 bases aligning to TRBD2. V dropped 4 bases and J dropped 3; count of bases not matched to a gene: 1. Germline V gives CDR1 SQVTM, CDR2 ANQGSEA. The CDR3 contains 12 residues. CDR3: CSVVLAEETQYF. CDR3 DNA sequence: TGCAGCGTTGTACTAGCGGAAGAGACCCAGTACTTC.

The genes are TRBV2 and TRBJ1-2; the D gene is possibly TRBD1 (5 bases). Germline loops: CDR1 SNHLY, CDR2 FYNNEI. The CDR3 totals 16 residues. Trimming pared 2 bases from V and 2 bases from J, leaving 15 bases between. CDR3 sequence reads: CASSESPPGGNYGYTF. The CDR3 nucleotides are TGTGCCAGCAGTGAAAGCCCTCCGGGGGGGAACTATGGCTACACCTTC. The complete variable domain, with remaining parts taken from reference TRBV2 and TRBJ1-2, reads EPEVTQTPSHQVTQMGQEVILRCVPISNHLYFYWYRQILGQKVEFLVSFYNNEISEKSEIFDDQFSVERPDGSNFTLKIRSTKLEDSAMYFCASSESPPGGNYGYTFGSGTRLTVV.

This chain uses TRBV6-6 with TRBJ1-1; a weak D match, TRBD1 (6 bases). CDR3 size: 13 residues. Trimming took off 7 bases at V and 1 base at J, with 10 bases between the two ends. Germline CDR1 MNHNY, CDR2 SVGAGI (reference sequence). The CDR3 loop is CASTVTGNTEAFF. In nucleotides, the CDR3 is TGTGCCAGCACTGTGACAGGGAACACTGAAGCTTTCTTT.

The rearrangement uses TRBV6-1 and TRBJ2-1, with D possibly being TRBD1 (5 bases). Trimming shortened V by 7 bases and J by 0 bases, and 7 bases separated the two germline ends. The CDR3 consists of 13 residues. Germline-derived CDR1 and CDR2 are MNHNS and SASEGT. The CDR3 reads CASTDNSYNEQFF. Here the CDR3 DNA reads TGTGCCAGCACGGACAACTCCTACAATGAGCAGTTCTTC.

The CDR3 sequence: CASSQDRGLEAFF. The CDR3 nucleotides read TGCGCCAGCAGCCAGGACCGGGGCCTTGAAGCTTTCTTT. This chain joins TRBV4-3 and TRBJ1-1, with D perhaps matching TRBD1 (5 bases). V lost 3 bases and J 7 bases, leaving 12 bases between the germline ends. Per the germline V gene, CDR1 is LGHNA and CDR2 is YSLEER. CDR3 length: 13 residues.

This clone came up a few times. V usage is TRBV15 and J usage is TRBJ1-1; D is undetermined. V lost 5 bases and J lost 0, with 7 bases in between. This CDR3 has 13 residues. CDR1 LNHNV and CDR2 YYDKDF come from the germline V gene (reference sequence). The CDR3 sequence: CATSLGLNTEAFF. CDR3 coding DNA: TGTGCCACCAGCTTAGGGTTGAACACTGAAGCTTTCTTT.

This clone was seen only once. The V and J genes are TRBV5-6 and TRBJ2-1; no definite D call. Germline values: CDR1 SGHDT, CDR2 YYEEEE. Trimming stripped 4 bases from V and 8 bases from J, with 19 bases between. The CDR3 is 15 amino acids. CDR3 DNA: TGTGCCAGCAGCCTATTGTTATCGGGTCTCTATGAGCAGTTCTTC. As protein: CASSLLLSGLYEQFF.

This rearrangement joins TRBV2 to TRBJ2-3; TRBD2 aligns across 15 bases. Trimming took 10 bases from V and 2 from J; bases not matched to a gene: 4. Germline CDR1 reads SNHLY; CDR2 reads FYNNEI. The CDR3 sequence is 15 residues long. CDR3 DNA: TGTGCCATGCGGACTAGCGGGGGGGTCACAGATACGCAGTATTTT. It is translated as CAMRTSGGVTDTQYF.

This chain connects TRBV20-1 to TRBJ2-7, with D unresolved. Trimming removed 1 base at V and 3 bases at J, with 4 bases between. Germline V lookup: CDR1 DFQATT, CDR2 SNEGSKA (reference sequence). The CDR3 covers 11 residues. The CDR3 coding sequence is TGCAGTGCTAGAGGTATCTACGAGCAGTACTTC. It translates to CSARGIYEQYF.

CDR3 in amino acids: CAWSWGGGLDTGELFF. CDR3 coding DNA: TGTGCCTGGAGCTGGGGGGGAGGTCTGGACACCGGGGAGCTGTTTTTT. This chain links TRBV30 with TRBJ2-2; 7 nucleotides match TRBD2. With 3 bases clipped from V and 3 bases from J, the junction kept 10 bases outside the gene matches. Per the germline V gene, CDR1 is GTSNPN and CDR2 is SVGIG (reference sequence). This CDR3 comprises 16 residues.

The gene calls are TRBV27 and TRBJ2-1; TRBD2 matches 7 bases. Germline values: CDR1 MNHEY, CDR2 SMNVEV (reference sequence). The CDR3 extends over 15 amino acids. Losses at the gene ends were 4 bases for V and 7 bases for J; bases not matched to a gene: 10. CDR3 loop: CASSSGLPLRNEQFF. As DNA, the CDR3 is TGTGCCAGCAGTTCGGGACTACCCCTGAGAAATGAGCAGTTCTTC.

This clone was recorded only once. The CDR3 sequence: CASSMGPLDYNEQFF. CDR3 DNA: TGTGCCAGTAGTATGGGTCCCCTCGATTACAATGAGCAGTTCTTC. The chain is built from TRBV19 and TRBJ2-1, with D unresolved. The CDR3 has 15 residues. The germline CDR1 and CDR2 sequences are LNHDA and SQIVND (reference sequence). Trimming took off 3 bases at V and 4 bases at J, with 13 bases between the two ends.

The rearrangement links TRBV5-1 to TRBJ2-2; D possibly uses TRBD1 or TRBD2 (6 bases each). V lost 0 bases to trimming and J lost 5 bases, with 14 bases between them. The length of the CDR3 is 16 residues. Germline V lookup: CDR1 SGHRS, CDR2 YFSETQ. The chain's CDR3 is CASSLDPGAMTGELFF. CDR3 nucleotides: TGCGCCAGCAGCTTGGATCCGGGGGCCATGACCGGGGAGCTGTTTTTT. The entire variable domain, with the rest obtained from reference TRBV5-1 and TRBJ2-2, is as follows: KAGVTQTPRYLIKTRGQQVTLSCSPISGHRSVSWYQQTPGQGLQFLFEYFSETQRNKGNFPGRFSGRQFSNSRSEMNVSTLELGDSALYLCASSLDPGAMTGELFFGEGSRLTVL.

The chain's CDR3 is CASSIVGSGLYNEQFF. CDR3 coding DNA: TGTGCCAGTAGTATAGTTGGGAGCGGTTTATACAATGAGCAGTTCTTC. V is TRBV19 and J is TRBJ2-1; a weak D match, TRBD2 (5 bases). V was trimmed by 1 base and J by 4 bases, leaving 14 bases between them. The germline V gene has CDR1 LNHDA and CDR2 SQIVND (reference sequence). The CDR3 consists of 16 residues.

The chain combines TRBV25-1 with TRBJ1-1; no reliable D call. Germline V gene sequence: CDR1 MGHDK, CDR2 SYGVNS. V was pared by 5 bases and J by 1 base, with 8 bases between. CDR3 length: 13 amino acids. The chain's CDR3 is CASSIRGNTEAFF. The CDR3 DNA is TGTGCCAGCAGTATTCGCGGGAACACTGAAGCTTTCTTT.

The chain is built from TRBV7-2 and TRBJ2-7; D might be TRBD1 or TRBD2, each matching 5 bases. V lost 1 base and J lost 6, with 10 bases in between. The germline V gene has CDR1 SGHTA and CDR2 FQGNSA. The CDR3 extends over 13 amino acids. This chain's CDR3 is CASSLGYGGEQYF. The CDR3, as DNA: TGTGCCAGCAGCTTAGGGTATGGGGGCGAGCAGTACTTC. Full variable domain (missing parts from reference TRBV7-2 and TRBJ2-7): GAGVSQSPSNKVTEKGKDVELRCDPISGHTALYWYRQSLGQGLEFLIYFQGNSAPDKSGLPSDRFSAERTGGSVSTLTIQRTQQEDSAVYLCASSLGYGGEQYFGPGTRLTVT.

The chain uses TRBV2 and TRBJ1-5; a possible D gene is TRBD1 (5 bases). The length of the CDR3 is 14 residues. Trimming took 2 bases from V and 1 from J, leaving 6 bases between them. Germline values: CDR1 SNHLY, CDR2 FYNNEI. CDR3 amino acids: CASSEQGSNQPQHF. The CDR3 DNA follows: TGTGCCAGCAGTGAACAGGGAAGCAATCAGCCCCAGCATTTT.

The rearrangement joins TRBV7-2 to TRBJ2-3; the D call may be TRBD1 or TRBD2 (5 bases each). Trimming shortened V by 2 bases and J by 0 bases, and 9 bases separated the two germline ends. The CDR3 sequence is 15 residues long. The germline V gene encodes CDR1 SGHTA and CDR2 FQGNSA. The CDR3 sequence: CASSLYWGSTDTQYF. The CDR3 nucleotides read TGTGCCAGCAGCTTATATTGGGGGAGCACAGATACGCAGTATTTT.

The rearrangement joins TRBV14 to TRBJ2-5, with 9 nucleotides matching TRBD1. The junction had 9 bases not matched to a gene; V was cut back by 3 bases and J by 4 bases. The CDR3 is 16 residues long. Germline CDR1 is SGHDN and CDR2 is FVKESK. This CDR3 is CASSQDRGLSGETQYF. CDR3 bases: TGTGCCAGCAGCCAGGACAGGGGCCTGAGTGGAGAGACCCAGTACTTC.

This chain uses TRBV7-9 with TRBJ2-3, with 9 bases identical to TRBD2. CDR1 is SEHNR, CDR2 FQNEAQ, per germline (reference sequence). CDR3 size: 18 residues. V shed 0 bases and J 5 bases; nucleotides not matched to a gene: 12. DNA for the CDR3: TGTGCCAGCAGCTTAGCGGAGGGAGCGGGAGGTTCCGGAGATACGCAGTATTTT. It specifies CASSLAEGAGGSGDTQYF.

The chain uses TRBV19 and TRBJ1-2; TRBD1 might be the D (6 bases). Germline V gene lookup returns CDR1 LNHDA and CDR2 SQIVND (reference sequence). With 5 bases removed from V and 7 bases from J, the gap between germline ends came to 23 bases. The CDR3 covers 16 residues. The CDR3 loop reads CASSLGTAGAFSGYTF. CDR3 sequence (DNA): TGTGCCAGTAGTCTAGGGACGGCGGGGGCTTTCTCTGGCTACACCTTC.

The rearrangement uses TRBV4-2 and TRBJ2-2, with TRBD2 matching 9 bases. The ends lost 0 bases at V and 4 bases at J; junction bases unmatched: 6. Germline assignment: CDR1 LGHNA and CDR2 YNFKEQ. This CDR3 contains 17 residues. CDR3 loop: CASSQDGIAGVTGELFF. The CDR3 DNA follows: TGTGCCAGCAGCCAAGATGGGATAGCGGGAGTCACCGGGGAGCTGTTTTTT.

The chain couples TRBV27 to TRBJ1-3; D unclear. The CDR3 spans 15 residues. Trimming left V 3 bases short and J 0 bases short, with 9 bases between. The germline V gene encodes CDR1 MNHEY and CDR2 SMNVEV (reference sequence). CDR3 sequence (DNA): TGTGCCAGCAGTTTTCGAGGGAGCTCTGGAAACACCATATATTTT. Residues: CASSFRGSSGNTIYF.